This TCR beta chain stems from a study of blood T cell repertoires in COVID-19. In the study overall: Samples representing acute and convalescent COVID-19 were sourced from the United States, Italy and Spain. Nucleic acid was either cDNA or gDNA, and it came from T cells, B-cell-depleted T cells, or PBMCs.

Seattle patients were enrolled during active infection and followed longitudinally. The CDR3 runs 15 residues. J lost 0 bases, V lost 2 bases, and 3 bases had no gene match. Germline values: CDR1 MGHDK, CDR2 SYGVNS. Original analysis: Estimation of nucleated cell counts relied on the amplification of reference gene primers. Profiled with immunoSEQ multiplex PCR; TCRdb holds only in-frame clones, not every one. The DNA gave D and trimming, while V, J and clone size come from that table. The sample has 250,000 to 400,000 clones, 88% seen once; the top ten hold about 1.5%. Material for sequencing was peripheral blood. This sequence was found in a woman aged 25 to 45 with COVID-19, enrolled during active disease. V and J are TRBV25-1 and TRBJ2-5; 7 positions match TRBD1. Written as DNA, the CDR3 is TGTGCCAGCAGTGAACTCGGGACAGACCAAGAGACCCAGTACTTC. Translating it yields CASSELGTDQETQYF. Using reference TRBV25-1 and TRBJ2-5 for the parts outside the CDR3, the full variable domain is EADIYQTPRYLVIGTGKKITLECSQTMGHDKMYWYQQDPGMELHLIHYSYGVNSTEKGDLSSESTVSRIRTEHFPLTLESARPSHTSQYLCASSELGTDQETQYFGPGTRLLVL.